This TCR beta chain was profiled in a study of blood T cell repertoires in COVID-19. Study-wide context: The United States, Italy and Spain were the sources of the acute and convalescent COVID-19 samples. In each case, the material was cDNA or gDNA derived from T cells, B-cell-depleted T cells, or PBMCs.

Germline lookup yields CDR1 LNHNV and CDR2 YYDKDF (reference sequence). CDR3 length: 16 amino acids. Germline trimming cut 0 bases from V and 3 bases from J; bases unmatched to any gene: 6. Original handling: For nucleated cells, counts were estimated from reference gene primer amplification. Method: immunoSEQ multiplex PCR; TCRdb's copy keeps in-frame clones and lacks some. The DNA gave D and trimming, while V, J and clone size come from that table. The sample yields fewer than 250,000 clones, roughly 84% seen once. Sequenced material: peripheral blood. The TCR was taken from a man in his forties or fifties with acute or convalescent COVID-19. The rearrangement uses TRBV15 and TRBJ2-3; 7 nucleotides align to TRBD2. CDR3 sequence: CATSRDSGGGTDTQYF. For the CDR3, the DNA is TGTGCCACCAGCAGAGATAGTGGGGGGGGGACAGATACGCAGTATTTT.